What follows is one T cell receptor beta chain and its context. What it recognizes is unknown. This entry belongs to a study of cytomegalovirus exposure and HLA in healthy donors. Turning to the study itself: In an early release, HLA-typed donors contributed tens of millions of unique TCR sequences. Overall study results and limits: Sequences of the TCR beta chain were said to predict the HLA-A and HLA-B alleles of most subjects accurately. Being productive about 90% or about 30% of the time was typical of most TCR beta V segments in an earlier analysis.

Per the germline V gene, CDR1 is SGHVS and CDR2 is FQNEAQ. V lost 4 bases to trimming and J lost 8 bases, with 14 bases between them. This CDR3 has 13 residues. The PCR ran on 60 Vbeta and 13 Jbeta primers. The repertoire was sequenced with immunoSEQ multiplex PCR; TCRdb's copy has only in-frame clones and lacks some. The sample holds around 110,000 clones; 71% are singletons and the top ten take 2.5% to 3.5%. The chain links TRBV7-8 to TRBJ1-1, with a possible D match to TRBD1 (6 bases). This sequence was found in a female donor in good health and CMV-seronegative. Material for sequencing was PBMCs. CDR3 sequence: CASSSIRDKEAFF. CDR3 bases: TGTGCCAGCAGCTCGATCCGGGACAAAGAAGCTTTCTTT.